One sample yielded the 20 T cell receptor beta chains listed below, sequenced in a study of T cell repertoires in cytomegalovirus infection. MiXCR was run by TCRdb on the reads, yielding one entry per CDR3 protein. The top ten hold 3.5% to 4.5% of the sample, which has roughly 300,000 distinct CDR3 sequences, 8% to 9.5% seen once. Sequencing was done on a sample of PBMCs. Receptors originate from a human donor in good health (CMV status not recorded). Some clones in this sample may be carry-over from other donors' samples.

This clonotype showed up many times. The gene calls are TRBV27 and TRBJ1-1, with TRBD1 matching over 10 bases. The CDR3 has 17 amino acids. Looked up from germline, CDR1 is MNHEY and CDR2 is SMNVEV (reference sequence). J was trimmed by 0 bases and V by 5 bases; bases with no gene match: 9. This chain's CDR3 is CASSTDRGMVLNTEAFF. The DNA for the CDR3 is TGTGCCAGCAGTACGGACAGGGGGATGGTGTTGAACACTGAAGCTTTCTTT.

This rearrangement joins TRBV6-8 to TRBJ1-3; D is ambiguous. V was cut by 10 bases and J by 0 bases, with 10 bases left in between. The CDR3 sequence is 13 residues long. In germline, CDR1 is MNHGY, CDR2 SAAAGT. CDR3 protein: CATMTISGNTIYF. The CDR3 nucleotides are TGTGCCACAATGACGATCTCTGGAAACACCATATATTTT.

This clonotype was detected ten times or more. The chain links TRBV7-2 to TRBJ2-7; possibly TRBD1 for D (5 bases). Germline CDR1 reads SGHTA; CDR2 reads FQGNSA. CDR3 length equals 14 residues. The V end was cut by 6 bases, the J end by 5 bases, with 17 bases between. This chain's CDR3 is CASSFHPSGHEQYF. CDR3 DNA sequence: TGTGCCAGCAGTTTCCATCCCTCAGGGCACGAGCAGTACTTC.

The sample holds many counts of this clonotype. CDR3 in amino acids: CASSLGDRSYEQYF. The CDR3 DNA reads as TGTGCCAGCAGCTTAGGAGACAGATCCTACGAGCAGTACTTC. The chain links TRBV7-2 to TRBJ2-7; TRBD1 might be the D (5 bases). The CDR3 length is 14 residues. Germline V gene lookup returns CDR1 SGHTA and CDR2 FQGNSA. V was pared by 1 base and J by 1 base, with 8 bases between.

This clonotype was found many times. This chain connects TRBV12-3 or TRBV12-4 to TRBJ1-5, with 7 nucleotides matching TRBD1. This CDR3 contains 17 residues. With V trimmed by 5 bases and J by 1 base, 11 bases remained unmatched. In DNA, the CDR3 is TGTGCCAGCAGTGACCTCACAGGGGTAGTAAGCAATCAGCCCCAGCATTTT. Amino acid sequence: CASSDLTGVVSNQPQHF.

This clonotype was detected many times. CDR3 bases: TGCGCCAGCAGCCCCCGCGTCGGGGACACTGAAGCTTTCTTT. Translating gives CASSPRVGDTEAFF. V usage is TRBV4-3 and J usage is TRBJ1-1; D remains unclear. There are 14 residues in the CDR3. Germline CDR1 and CDR2: LGHNA and YSLEER. V shed 4 bases and J shed 3 bases, with 12 bases lying between them.

This clonotype has only a few counts. The genes are TRBV20-1 and TRBJ1-5; maybe TRBD1 (5 bases). This CDR3 has 16 residues. Trimming pared 3 bases from V and 0 bases from J, leaving 15 bases between. Germline CDR1 is DFQATT and CDR2 is SNEGSKA (reference sequence). CDR3 loop: CSARIRGAVSNQPQHF. CDR3 nucleotide sequence: TGCAGTGCTAGGATTCGGGGCGCCGTTAGCAATCAGCCCCAGCATTTT.

This clonotype was seen more than once but under ten times. This chain uses TRBV11-2 with TRBJ2-1; the match to TRBD2 covers 8 bases. Germline lookup yields CDR1 SGHAT and CDR2 FQNNGV. The V and J ends lost 3 bases and 4 bases, in that order; junction bases with no gene match: 8. The CDR3 contains 16 residues. In DNA, the CDR3 is TGTGCCAGCAGCTTCTCCGGGACTAGTTTTTACAATGAGCAGTTCTTC. Protein sequence: CASSFSGTSFYNEQFF.

The genes are TRBV7-6 and TRBJ2-5; tentative D call: TRBD2 (6 bases). The CDR3 consists of 16 residues. V gave up 4 bases and J gave up 5 bases, with 20 bases separating them. Germline V gives CDR1 SGHVS, CDR2 FNYEAQ. Here the CDR3 reads CASSSQRVNGAETQYF. In nucleotides, the CDR3 is TGTGCCAGCAGCTCTCAGCGGGTCAACGGAGCGGAGACCCAGTACTTC.

In this sample, this clonotype turned up a few times. The rearrangement links TRBV19 to TRBJ2-5, with 8 bases matching TRBD2. The V gene end was trimmed by 3 bases and the J gene end by 1 base; junction bases not matched to a gene: 10. Per germline, CDR1 LNHDA and CDR2 SQIVND (reference sequence). This CDR3 region has 17 residues. The CDR3 here is CASSILPRRGVQETQYF. The CDR3 region has the DNA TGTGCCAGTAGTATCCTCCCCAGGCGGGGGGTCCAAGAGACCCAGTACTTC.

This clonotype showed up just a few times. The germline gene is not matched at one end of the junction; a read error may be the cause. The chain joins TRBV19 to TRBJ1-5; 7 bases are a match to TRBD1. Germline lookup yields CDR1 LNHDA and CDR2 SQIVND (reference sequence). The length of the CDR3 is 15 residues. This CDR3 is CASSIGQGGNQPQHF. CDR3 sequence (DNA): TGTGCCAGTAGTATAGGACAGGGAGGCAACCAGCCCCAGCATTTT. The entire variable domain, with the rest obtained from reference TRBV19 and TRBJ1-5, is as follows: DGGITQSPKYLFRKEGQNVTLSCEQNLNHDAMYWYRQDPGQGLRLIYYSQIVNDFQKGDIAEGYSVSREKKESFPLTVTSAQKNPTAFYLCASSIGQGGNQPQHFGDGTRLSIL.

The chain has TRBV7-2 and TRBJ2-7; no reliable D call. The CDR3 consists of 12 residues. Germline V lookup: CDR1 SGHTA, CDR2 FQGNSA. V lost 8 bases and J 7 bases, leaving 15 bases between the germline ends. CDR3 loop: CASSLRDREQYF. The CDR3 DNA is TGTGCCAGCTCTCTTAGGGATAGGGAGCAGTACTTC.

As to this clonotype: A clone one base away is much larger, so this may be a read error. The chain employs TRBV7-2 and TRBJ2-7; TRBD1 or TRBD2 may be the D gene (5 bases each). Germline CDR1 reads SGHTA; CDR2 reads FQGNSA. The CDR3 contains 15 residues. CDR3: CASSLSPEGPYKQYF. The CDR3, as DNA: TGTGCCAGCAGCTTAAGCCCTGAGGGACCCTACAAGCAGTACTTC.

This clonotype was found many times. The CDR3 nucleotides read TGTGCCAGCAGTCCAAGGGGGGACTATGGCTACACCTTC. The encoded protein is CASSPRGDYGYTF. The chain has TRBV7-2 and TRBJ1-2; a possible D gene is TRBD1 (6 bases). The CDR3 extends over 13 amino acids. Germline CDR1 SGHTA, CDR2 FQGNSA. V was clipped by 6 bases and J by 3 bases, with 11 bases between them.

This clonotype showed up many times. The chain's CDR3 is CASSSYRGQGTEAFF. DNA of the CDR3: TGTGCCAGCAGTTCCTACAGGGGGCAAGGAACTGAAGCTTTCTTT. This chain links TRBV12-3 or TRBV12-4 with TRBJ1-1, with 9 bases matching TRBD1. The V segment lost 4 bases and the J segment 5 bases; nucleotides outside the gene matches: 8. There are 15 residues in the CDR3.

This clonotype was seen repeatedly, ten times or more. The chain couples TRBV28 to TRBJ2-7; no reliable D call. The ends were cut back, 3 bases at V and 6 bases at J, with 15 bases in the middle. From germline, CDR1 is MDHEN and CDR2 SYDVKM. The CDR3 length is 14 residues. The CDR3 sequence: CASSFFQPSAEQYF. The CDR3 DNA reads TGTGCCAGCAGTTTCTTCCAACCTAGTGCCGAGCAGTACTTC.

In its sample, this clonotype was seen a few times. This rearrangement joins TRBV10-3 to TRBJ2-5; maybe TRBD2 (5 bases). Germline V gene sequence: CDR1 ENHRY, CDR2 SYGVKD. This CDR3 is 12 amino acids long. Trimming left V 9 bases short and J 5 bases short, with 13 bases between. In nucleotides, the CDR3 is TGTGCCATATCCGGGATTTCGGAGACCCAGTACTTC. Translated, it gives CAISGISETQYF.

This clonotype was found a few times. The chain carries TRBV20-1 and TRBJ2-7; tentatively, D is TRBD1 or TRBD2 (5 bases each). Germline CDR1 DFQATT, CDR2 SNEGSKA (reference sequence). The CDR3 spans 12 residues. V lost 7 bases to trimming and J lost 4 bases, with 14 bases between them. The CDR3 DNA reads TGCAGTGTCAGGGACGCAGAATACGAGCAGTACTTC. As protein: CSVRDAEYEQYF.

J is TRBJ1-2 and V is TRBV28; D may be TRBD1 (5 bases). Trimming stripped 5 bases from V and 4 bases from J, with 14 bases between. Looked up from germline, CDR1 is MDHEN and CDR2 is SYDVKM. The CDR3 length is 14 residues. CDR3 sequence: CASSPTDSPYGYTF. The CDR3 DNA sequence: TGTGCCAGCAGTCCAACCGACAGTCCCTATGGCTACACCTTC.

V is TRBV29-1 and J is TRBJ1-2; D remains unclear. CDR3 length: 12 amino acids. Trimming cost V 4 bases and J 2 bases, with 8 bases left between them. The V gene's germline CDR1 is SQVTM and CDR2 ANQGSEA. DNA of the CDR3: TGCAGCGTTGGGAGTATAAACTATGGCTACACCTTC. This codes for CSVGSINYGYTF.